This entry lists 9 T cell receptor beta chains sequenced from one sample in a study of T-cell reconstitution after alpha-beta-depleted transplantation in children. A library of TCRbeta sequences, prepared with unique molecular identifiers, was generated. In TCRdb, the PCR reads were re-called with MiXCR into one record per CDR3 protein. In the table there are about 110,000 distinct CDR3 sequences, 10% of which are singletons. The starting material was PBMCs from the stem cell graft donor, obtained from the stem cell graft. These receptors were collected from a human donor who donated a stem cell graft to a child with acute lymphoblastic leukemia.

This clonotype was found many times. This chain uses TRBV12-3 or TRBV12-4 with TRBJ2-1, with a possible D match to TRBD1 (7 bases). Trimming pared 8 bases from V and 3 bases from J, leaving 23 bases between. The CDR3 is made up of 17 amino acids. CDR3 residues: CASLPRRRGTVYNEQFF. Written as DNA, the CDR3 is TGTGCCAGCTTACCCAGGCGCCGCGGGACAGTCTACAATGAGCAGTTCTTC.

V usage is TRBV5-6 and J usage is TRBJ2-1; perhaps TRBD1 as D (5 bases). The CDR3 contains 15 residues. Trimming stripped 3 bases from V and 6 bases from J, with 16 bases between. CDR1 is SGHDT and CDR2 is YYEEEE in the germline V gene. This chain's CDR3 is CASSYGFRDVNEQFF. The CDR3 bases are TGTGCCAGCAGCTACGGTTTCAGGGATGTCAATGAGCAGTTCTTC.

CDR3: CASSAQGPANEKLFF. CDR3 coding DNA: TGTGCCAGCTCAGCTCAGGGTCCAGCTAATGAAAAACTGTTTTTT. The chain links TRBV18 to TRBJ1-4, with a tentative D call TRBD1 (5 bases). Germline loops: CDR1 KGHSH, CDR2 LQKENI. CDR3 length: 15 residues. Trimming removed 5 bases from V and 3 bases from J, with 13 bases in between.

This clonotype was observed at least ten times. The chain joins TRBV29-1 to TRBJ2-7; no definite D call. This CDR3 is 13 amino acids long. Germline CDR1 reads SQVTM; CDR2 reads ANQGSEA. Between the trimmed V and J ends, which lost 6 bases and 2 bases, there was a span of 14 bases. The CDR3 loop is CSVSGAEPYEQYF. Here the CDR3 DNA reads TGCAGCGTCTCCGGTGCGGAGCCCTACGAGCAGTACTTC.

The chain uses TRBV18 and TRBJ1-5, with D perhaps TRBD1 (5 bases). The CDR3 runs 12 residues. Germline CDR1 and CDR2: KGHSH and LQKENI. Trimming stripped 2 bases from V and 7 bases from J, with 6 bases between. The CDR3 reads CASSPDSQPQHF. The CDR3 nucleotides read TGTGCCAGCTCACCAGACAGCCAGCCCCAGCATTTT.

The sample holds a few counts of this clonotype. The chain couples TRBV18 to TRBJ1-5; D not resolved. Germline V gives CDR1 KGHSH, CDR2 LQKENI. This CDR3 is built from 14 residues. V was shortened by 6 bases and J by 5 bases, with 14 bases between the two germline ends. CDR3 DNA sequence: TGTGCCAGCTCTCCATACTCTAACGATCAGCCCCAGCATTTT. Protein sequence: CASSPYSNDQPQHF.

This clonotype appeared a few times. This could be a read error, since a much larger clone is one nucleotide away. This chain connects TRBV7-2 to TRBJ1-5, with 7 nucleotides matching TRBD1. The CDR3 is made up of 13 amino acids. Per the germline V gene, CDR1 is SGHTA and CDR2 is FQGNSA. V dropped 5 bases and J dropped 2; count of bases not matched to a gene: 0. The CDR3 region has the DNA TGTGCCAGCAGCGGACAGGGCAATCAGCCCCAGCATTTT. Its translation is CASSGQGNQPQHF.

There are many counts of this clonotype. The J gene is TRBJ1-4, the V gene TRBV10-3; 7 nucleotides agree with TRBD1. The CDR3 has 16 amino acids. J gave up 7 bases and V 8 bases, and 16 bases lay outside the gene matches. Germline CDR1 reads ENHRY; CDR2 reads SYGVKD. The CDR3 loop reads CAIVNPVQGLCEKLFF. The CDR3 nucleotides read TGTGCCATCGTCAACCCAGTACAGGGGTTATGTGAAAAACTGTTTTTT.

With respect to this clonotype: A much larger clone is a single base away; this may be a read error. The chain employs TRBV18 and TRBJ2-1; D perhaps matches TRBD1 (5 bases). The CDR3 extends over 16 amino acids. Germline V CDR1 and CDR2: KGHSH, LQKENI. V was pared by 4 bases and J by 7 bases, with 20 bases between. CDR3 nucleotides: TGTGCCAGCTCACGAGACAGTGGAAAGTCTAGGAATGAGCAGTTCTTC. Encoded protein: CASSRDSGKSRNEQFF.